This T cell receptor (beta chain) was recovered during a study of T cells after yellow fever vaccination. Notes on the study in general: In post-booster samples, most primary-vaccination clones reappeared (approximately 95% CD4, roughly 90% CD8).

The CDR3 loop spans 15 amino acids. The junction had 12 bases not matched to a gene; V was cut back by 4 bases and J by 7 bases. Germline CDR1 and CDR2: SNHLY and FYNNEI. TCRdb called the 5' RACE reads again in MiXCR, with one record for every CDR3 protein. The sample includes about 510,000 distinct CDR3 sequences, 21% of them seen just once. Points on this clonotype: Its antigen remains unknown.

Specimen: PBMCs, collected approximately 22 days after the first yellow fever vaccination. The rearrangement uses TRBV2 and TRBJ2-7; 8 bases line up with TRBD2. The sequence was obtained from a man younger than 35 who received the YFV17D yellow fever vaccine. CDR3 residues: CASSVNGGAVEEQYF. The CDR3 region has the DNA TGTGCCAGCAGTGTAAACGGGGGGGCCGTGGAAGAGCAGTACTTC.